These 32 T cell receptor beta chains share one sample of origin, sequenced in a study of shared clonotypes between healthy human individuals. The table came from immunoSEQ multiplex PCR; TCRdb's copy has only in-frame clones and leaves some out. The sample consists of about 2.4 million clones, around 90% of them appearing once. The sample comprised naive CD4+ T cells sorted from blood. Subset described: CD45RA+ positively selected. These receptors were taken from a man aged 18-30 years in good health.

Concerning this clone: This CDR3 is also generated by other DNA sequences in the sample. This sequence joins TRBV29-1 and TRBJ1-1; 8 bases fit TRBD1. Germline-derived CDR1 and CDR2 are SQVTM and ANQGSEA. After removal of 6 bases from V and 3 bases from J, the junction contained 3 bases not matched to a gene. CDR3 length equals 12 residues. The DNA of the CDR3 is TGCAGCGTCGACAGGGGTCACACTGAAGCTTTCTTT. Its protein product is CSVDRGHTEAFF.

This chain uses TRBV7-9 with TRBJ1-1; D gene ambiguous. The V end lost 6 bases, the J end lost 1 base, and 9 bases lay between the germline ends. CDR1 and CDR2 from the germline V gene are SEHNR and FQNEAQ (reference sequence). This CDR3 comprises 13 residues. The DNA for the CDR3 is TGTGCCAGCAGTCCCGGGGAGAACACTGAAGCTTTCTTT. Amino acids: CASSPGENTEAFF. Based on the CDR3 plus reference TRBV7-9 and TRBJ1-1, the full variable domain is DTGVSQNPRHKITKRGQNVTFRCDPISEHNRLYWYRQTLGQGPEFLTYFQNEAQLEKSRLLSDRFSAERPKGSFSTLEIQRTEQGDSAMYLCASSPGENTEAFFGQGTRLTVV.

This sequence joins TRBV7-9 and TRBJ2-7; tentatively, D is TRBD1 or TRBD2 (5 bases each). This CDR3 is built from 14 residues. Between the trimmed V and J ends, which lost 3 bases and 4 bases, there was a span of 13 bases. Germline CDR1 is SEHNR and CDR2 is FQNEAQ (reference sequence). DNA for the CDR3: TGTGCCAGCAGCTTTTCGGGGCACGAATACGAGCAGTACTTC. Translation: CASSFSGHEYEQYF.

The J gene is TRBJ1-1, the V gene TRBV29-1; possible D gene TRBD1, 5 bases. The CDR3 has 13 residues. The germline V gene encodes CDR1 SQVTM and CDR2 ANQGSEA. Trimming took 6 bases from V and 4 from J, leaving 15 bases between them. This CDR3 reads CSVIQGGGTEAFF. In DNA form, the CDR3 reads TGCAGCGTAATACAAGGCGGGGGCACTGAAGCTTTCTTT.

The chain carries TRBV4-1 and TRBJ1-5; TRBD1 might be the D (5 bases). The V end lost 5 bases, the J end lost 4 bases, and 15 bases lay between the germline ends. Germline V CDR1 and CDR2: MGHRA, YSYEKL. CDR3 length: 15 residues. In DNA, the CDR3 is TGCGCCAGCAGCAATAACGGGGGAGTTAATCAGCCCCAGCATTTT. Translation: CASSNNGGVNQPQHF.

This chain connects TRBV28 to TRBJ1-4; 8 bases agree with TRBD1. Per the germline V gene, CDR1 is MDHEN and CDR2 is SYDVKM. The CDR3 runs to 14 residues. With 7 bases clipped from V and 5 bases from J, the junction kept 6 bases outside the gene matches. DNA for the CDR3: TGTGCCAGCACCCGGCGACAGGGGAATGAAAAACTGTTTTTT. Its protein is CASTRRQGNEKLFF.

This chain joins TRBV7-9 and TRBJ2-5; no firm D call. Germline V CDR1 and CDR2: SEHNR, FQNEAQ (reference sequence). V lost 2 bases and J lost 3, with 7 bases in between. The CDR3 spans 13 residues. The DNA for the CDR3 is TGTGCCAGCAGCTTATCCCCGAAAGAGACCCAGTACTTC. Its protein product is CASSLSPKETQYF.

The chain carries TRBV28 and TRBJ2-5; a weak D match, TRBD1 (6 bases). Gene TRBJ2-7 matches the end of the DNA better, so the J call may be wrong. CDR1 MDHEN and CDR2 SYDVKM come from the germline V gene. The CDR3 spans 14 residues. The CDR3 spells CASEGTGHSYEQYF. CDR3 in DNA: TGTGCCAGCGAAGGGACGGGACACTCCTACGAGCAGTACTTC.

The chain joins TRBV19 to TRBJ2-7; the D is unclear. Trimming cost V 5 bases and J 2 bases, with 10 bases left between them. Germline V gene sequence: CDR1 LNHDA, CDR2 SQIVND (reference sequence). The CDR3 has 13 amino acids. The CDR3 DNA reads as TGTGCCAGTAGTGGAAGTTTGCCCTACGAGCAGTACTTC. Translated, it gives CASSGSLPYEQYF.

V is TRBV30 and J is TRBJ1-6; possibly TRBD1 for D (5 bases). V was trimmed by 5 bases and J by 6 bases, leaving 8 bases between them. Germline V gene lookup returns CDR1 GTSNPN and CDR2 SVGIG (reference sequence). This CDR3 comprises 12 residues. In nucleotides, the CDR3 is TGTGCCTGGGGGACTCGTAATTCACCCCTCCACTTT. Its protein is CAWGTRNSPLHF.

This clone was observed a single time. Other DNA sequences in the same sample also yield this CDR3. The chain recombines TRBV18 with TRBJ2-7, with D possibly being TRBD2 (5 bases). The CDR3 has 13 amino acids. V was trimmed by 5 bases and J by 2 bases, leaving 10 bases between them. Germline V gene sequence: CDR1 KGHSH, CDR2 LQKENI. This chain's CDR3 is CASSSSGTYEQYF. In nucleotides, the CDR3 is TGTGCCAGCTCATCCTCGGGGACCTACGAGCAGTACTTC. Full variable domain (rest looked up from reference TRBV18 and TRBJ2-7): NAGVMQNPRHLVRRRGQEARLRCSPMKGHSHVYWYRQLPEEGLKFMVYLQKENIIDESGMPKERFSAEFPKEGPSILRIQQVVRGDSAAYFCASSSSGTYEQYFGPGTRLTVT.

This clone showed up just once. The chain uses TRBV18 and TRBJ2-2; D call uncertain. CDR1 is KGHSH, CDR2 LQKENI, per germline. The CDR3 length is 15 residues. V gave up 2 bases and J gave up 6 bases, with 13 bases separating them. The CDR3 DNA reads TGTGCCAGCTCACCAGCCCTATCTTTCCCCGGGGAGCTGTTTTTT. This gives the protein CASSPALSFPGELFF.

Notes on this clone: Other DNA sequences within the sample encode an identical CDR3. The chain joins TRBV5-1 to TRBJ2-1; the D gene is possibly TRBD2 (5 bases). Trimming shortened V by 2 bases and J by 0 bases, and 9 bases separated the two germline ends. Germline V gives CDR1 SGHRS, CDR2 YFSETQ. CDR3 size: 15 residues. Here the CDR3 DNA reads TGCGCCAGCAGCTTAGAGGGTAGCTCCTACAATGAGCAGTTCTTC. Translated, it gives CASSLEGSSYNEQFF.

The chain links TRBV18 to TRBJ2-3; TRBD1 might be the D (6 bases). CDR1 and CDR2 from the germline V gene are KGHSH and LQKENI. The V and J ends lost 1 base and 4 bases respectively, with 9 bases between them. The CDR3 has 14 amino acids. CDR3 residues: CASSPQGVPDTQYF. The CDR3, as DNA: TGTGCCAGCTCACCACAGGGGGTTCCAGATACGCAGTATTTT.

The chain couples TRBV5-6 to TRBJ2-7; TRBD2 matches at 7 bases. J gave up 5 bases and V 3 bases, and 8 bases lay outside the gene matches. CDR1 is SGHDT and CDR2 is YYEEEE in the germline V gene. The CDR3 contains 14 residues. CDR3 DNA sequence: TGTGCCAGCAGCTGGGGGGGACCTTCCCACGAGCAGTACTTC. It codes for CASSWGGPSHEQYF.

The rearrangement links TRBV5-1 to TRBJ1-1; D remains ambiguous. CDR1 and CDR2 from the germline V gene are SGHRS and YFSETQ. The CDR3 consists of 15 residues. V was cut by 3 bases and J by 1 base, with 13 bases left in between. CDR3 region: CASSSSGLTNTEAFF. The CDR3 DNA sequence: TGCGCCAGCAGCTCATCGGGCCTTACGAACACTGAAGCTTTCTTT. Based on the CDR3 plus reference TRBV5-1 and TRBJ1-1, the full variable domain is KAGVTQTPRYLIKTRGQQVTLSCSPISGHRSVSWYQQTPGQGLQFLFEYFSETQRNKGNFPGRFSGRQFSNSRSEMNVSTLELGDSALYLCASSSSGLTNTEAFFGQGTRLTVV.

CDR3 loop: CASSRADLGYTF. The CDR3 DNA reads as TGTGCCAGCAGTCGTGCTGACCTTGGCTACACCTTC. V and J are TRBV2 and TRBJ1-2, with unresolved D. Germline V CDR1 and CDR2: SNHLY, FYNNEI. V was clipped by 5 bases and J by 7 bases, with 11 bases between them. The CDR3 spans 12 residues.

This chain connects TRBV10-2 to TRBJ1-5; D ambiguous. The CDR3 consists of 13 residues. Per the germline V gene, CDR1 is WSHSY and CDR2 is SAAADI. V shed 6 bases and J shed 0 bases, with 6 bases lying between them. CDR3 nucleotide sequence: TGCGCCAGCAGCTCCGGTAGCAATCAGCCCCAGCATTTT. As protein: CASSSGSNQPQHF.

In DNA form, the CDR3 reads TGCGCCAGCAGCCGACAGGGGTCGACCACTGAAGCTTTCTTT. Translating gives CASSRQGSTTEAFF. This chain links TRBV5-1 with TRBJ1-1, with TRBD1 matching over 8 bases. The CDR3 covers 14 residues. CDR1 SGHRS and CDR2 YFSETQ come from the germline V gene. V dropped 4 bases and J dropped 4; count of bases not matched to a gene: 6. Variable domain in full (rest from reference TRBV5-1 and TRBJ1-1): KAGVTQTPRYLIKTRGQQVTLSCSPISGHRSVSWYQQTPGQGLQFLFEYFSETQRNKGNFPGRFSGRQFSNSRSEMNVSTLELGDSALYLCASSRQGSTTEAFFGQGTRLTVV.

The chain combines TRBV6-5 with TRBJ2-6; D may correspond to TRBD1 or TRBD2 (5 bases each). The germline V gene encodes CDR1 MNHEY and CDR2 SVGAGI. The CDR3 covers 14 residues. Trimming shortened V by 7 bases and J by 9 bases, and 16 bases separated the two germline ends. The CDR3 loop reads CASTAGTYRNVLTF. Here the CDR3 DNA reads TGTGCCAGCACCGCCGGGACCTACCGCAACGTCCTGACTTTC.

The CDR3, as DNA: TGTGCCAGCAGCGTAGGAGGTTGGGGGGTAGGGGCCAACGTCCTGACTTTC. Translating gives CASSVGGWGVGANVLTF. The chain recombines TRBV9 with TRBJ2-6, with D maybe TRBD2 (6 bases). This CDR3 spans 17 amino acids. Germline loops: CDR1 SGDLS, CDR2 YYNGEE. The germline V and J ends were trimmed by 0 bases and 4 bases, with 14 bases remaining between them.

The chain has TRBV14 and TRBJ2-3; D is uncertain. Trimming shortened V by 5 bases and J by 4 bases, and 10 bases separated the two germline ends. The CDR3 loop spans 13 amino acids. The germline gives CDR1 SGHDN, CDR2 FVKESK. Here the CDR3 DNA reads TGTGCCAGCAGCGTACGGGCCCCAGATACGCAGTATTTT. This translates into CASSVRAPDTQYF.

This chain connects TRBV5-1 to TRBJ2-3; no definite D call. V lost 1 base and J 0 bases, leaving 9 bases between the germline ends. This CDR3 spans 15 amino acids. Germline CDR1 SGHRS, CDR2 YFSETQ. As DNA, the CDR3 is TGCGCCAGCAGCTTGAACGGACCTAGCACAGATACGCAGTATTTT. Its protein is CASSLNGPSTDTQYF.

This clone was seen just once. This sequence joins TRBV4-1 and TRBJ2-3; no firm D call. The V gene lost 2 bases and the J gene lost 1 base, with 10 bases spanning the gap. Germline V gives CDR1 MGHRA, CDR2 YSYEKL. This CDR3 contains 15 residues. CDR3 sequence reads: CASSQPSLGTDTQYF. For the CDR3, the DNA is TGCGCCAGCAGCCAACCTTCTTTGGGCACAGATACGCAGTATTTT.

V gene TRBV7-2 combines with J gene TRBJ1-6; a weak D match, TRBD1 (5 bases). Germline values: CDR1 SGHTA, CDR2 FQGNSA. The V end was cut by 1 base, the J end by 10 bases, with 11 bases between. The CDR3 runs to 14 residues. CDR3 nucleotides: TGTGCCAGCAGCTTAGGCTGGGGGTACTCACCCCTCCACTTT. Translation: CASSLGWGYSPLHF.

The chain recombines TRBV5-1 with TRBJ1-1; D is perhaps TRBD1 (5 bases). CDR3 length: 15 residues. Trimming stripped 4 bases from V and 4 bases from J, with 17 bases between. Germline CDR1 is SGHRS and CDR2 is YFSETQ. CDR3 amino acids: CASSTGTVIVTEAFF. CDR3 DNA: TGCGCCAGCAGCACCGGGACGGTGATCGTCACTGAAGCTTTCTTT. Full variable domain (rest looked up from reference TRBV5-1 and TRBJ1-1): KAGVTQTPRYLIKTRGQQVTLSCSPISGHRSVSWYQQTPGQGLQFLFEYFSETQRNKGNFPGRFSGRQFSNSRSEMNVSTLELGDSALYLCASSTGTVIVTEAFFGQGTRLTVV.

This chain uses TRBV7-3 with TRBJ2-1; 12 bases are a match to TRBD2. V dropped 1 base and J dropped 7; count of bases not matched to a gene: 8. CDR3 length: 17 amino acids. CDR1 SGHTA and CDR2 FQGTGA come from the germline V gene. The CDR3, as DNA: TGTGCCAGCAGCTTAAAACGACTAGCGGGGGTTGGGAATGAGCAGTTCTTC. It encodes CASSLKRLAGVGNEQFF.

The chain has TRBV6-5 and TRBJ1-5; D unclear. With 6 bases removed from V and 3 bases from J, the gap between germline ends came to 9 bases. The CDR3 has 13 amino acids. Germline values: CDR1 MNHEY, CDR2 SVGAGI. The CDR3 DNA sequence: TGTGCCAGCAGGGTAGGGTTCAATCAGCCCCAGCATTTT. Translated: CASRVGFNQPQHF.

The chain links TRBV27 to TRBJ2-2; no clear D. CDR3 length: 12 residues. Per germline, CDR1 MNHEY and CDR2 SMNVEV (reference sequence). V lost 10 bases to trimming and J lost 1 base, with 7 bases between them. The CDR3, as DNA: TGTGCCACCAGAGGGAACACCGGGGAGCTGTTTTTT. Translating it yields CATRGNTGELFF.

J is TRBJ2-3 and V is TRBV10-2; TRBD1 agrees at 7 bases. From germline, CDR1 is WSHSY and CDR2 SAAADI. Trimming at V came to 7 bases and at J to 0 bases, leaving 13 bases not matched to a gene. CDR3 size: 17 residues. The CDR3 DNA follows: TGCGCCAGCACCGAGTCGCCGTACAGGGGAAGCACAGATACGCAGTATTTT. Amino acids: CASTESPYRGSTDTQYF.

The gene calls are TRBV7-2 and TRBJ2-7; 9 bases line up with TRBD2. With V trimmed by 5 bases and J by 0 bases, 8 bases remained unmatched. The V gene's germline CDR1 is SGHTA and CDR2 FQGNSA. The CDR3 consists of 16 residues. CDR3 sequence (DNA): TGTGCCAGCAGCCCGGTAGCGGGAGTAAGCTCCTACGAGCAGTACTTC. Translated: CASSPVAGVSSYEQYF.

This clone was found a few times. The chain couples TRBV6-4 to TRBJ1-6, with D possibly matching TRBD1 (5 bases). V lost 3 bases and J 8 bases, leaving 11 bases between the germline ends. Germline CDR1 and CDR2: MRHNA and SNTAGT. This CDR3 comprises 14 residues. Here the CDR3 reads CASSDQGKHSPLHF. Written as DNA, the CDR3 is TGTGCCAGCAGTGATCAGGGAAAACATTCACCCCTCCACTTT.